One sample yielded the 5 T cell receptor beta chains listed below, sequenced in a study of T cell changes during pregnancy in multiple sclerosis. Produced via immunoSEQ multiplex PCR; TCRdb's table is partial and in-frame only. Among approximately 100,000 clones listed, around 90% were seen once. The material was peripheral blood, obtained after pregnancy. The receptors here all came from a female donor with multiple sclerosis, enrolled in a pregnancy study.

V gene TRBV5-4 combines with J gene TRBJ2-1; possible D gene TRBD1, 6 bases. The germline CDR1 and CDR2 sequences are SGHNT and YYREEE (reference sequence). V dropped 2 bases and J dropped 2 bases, with 11 bases sitting between them. This CDR3 comprises 15 residues. The CDR3 loop is CASSLTGRTYNEQFF. The CDR3 nucleotides read TGTGCCAGCAGCTTAACAGGGCGCACCTACAATGAGCAGTTCTTC.

The V gene is TRBV7-2, the J gene TRBJ2-5, with a possible D match to TRBD2 (7 bases). CDR3 length: 15 amino acids. Germline values: CDR1 SGHTA, CDR2 FQGNSA. Trimming took 2 bases from V and 5 from J, leaving 15 bases between them. The DNA of the CDR3 is TGTGCCAGCAGCTTATCGGGGGGCCTCCAGGAGACCCAGTACTTC. Protein sequence: CASSLSGGLQETQYF.

This chain connects TRBV27 to TRBJ2-1; TRBD2 might be the D (5 bases). The CDR3 runs to 13 residues. With 6 bases removed from V and 5 bases from J, the gap between germline ends came to 11 bases. Germline V CDR1 and CDR2: MNHEY, SMNVEV (reference sequence). The CDR3 DNA follows: TGTGCCAGCAGCACTAGAACAGACAATGAGCAGTTCTTC. Translated: CASSTRTDNEQFF.

This chain joins TRBV19 and TRBJ1-2; D is perhaps TRBD1 (5 bases). Trimming removed 9 bases from V and 0 bases from J, with 14 bases in between. Germline V CDR1 and CDR2: LNHDA, SQIVND (reference sequence). This CDR3 region has 14 residues. This CDR3 reads CASNTGGANYGYTF. In DNA form, the CDR3 reads TGTGCCAGCAATACGGGAGGGGCTAACTATGGCTACACCTTC.

The rearrangement links TRBV7-8 to TRBJ2-7; maybe TRBD1 (5 bases). The CDR3 length is 17 residues. Per germline, CDR1 SGHVS and CDR2 FQNEAQ. Trimming took 1 base from V and 6 from J, leaving 22 bases between them. CDR3: CASSLVGWAGSETEQYF. DNA for the CDR3: TGTGCCAGCAGCTTAGTGGGGTGGGCAGGGTCCGAAACCGAGCAGTACTTC.